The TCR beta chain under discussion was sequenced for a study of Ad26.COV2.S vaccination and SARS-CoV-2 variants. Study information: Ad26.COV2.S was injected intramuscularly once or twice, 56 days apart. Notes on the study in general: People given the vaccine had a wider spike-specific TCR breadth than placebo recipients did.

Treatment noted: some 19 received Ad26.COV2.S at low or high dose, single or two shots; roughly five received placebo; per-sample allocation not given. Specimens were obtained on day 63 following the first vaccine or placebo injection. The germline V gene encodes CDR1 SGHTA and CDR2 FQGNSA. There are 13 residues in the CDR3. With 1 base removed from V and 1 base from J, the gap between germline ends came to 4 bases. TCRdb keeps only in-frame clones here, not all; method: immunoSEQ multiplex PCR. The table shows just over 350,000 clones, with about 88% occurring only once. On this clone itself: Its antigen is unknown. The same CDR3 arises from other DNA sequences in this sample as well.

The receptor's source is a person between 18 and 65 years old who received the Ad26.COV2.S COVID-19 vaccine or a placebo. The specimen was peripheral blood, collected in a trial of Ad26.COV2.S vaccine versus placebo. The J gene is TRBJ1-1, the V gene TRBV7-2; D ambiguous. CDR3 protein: CASSLGQNTEAFF. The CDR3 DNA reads TGTGCCAGCAGCTTAGGACAGAACACTGAAGCTTTCTTT.